This record covers a single TCR beta chain. Antigen specificity is unknown. Donors consisted of healthy bone marrow donors. This sample stems from a study of cytomegalovirus exposure and HLA in healthy donors. Overall study findings and caveats: The productive fraction for most TCR beta V segments was about 90% or about 30% in an earlier analysis. CMV antigen specificity was confirmed in vitro for a few CMV-associated chains. The classifier reportedly diagnosed cytomegalovirus status with high specificity and sensitivity.

This PCR relied on a set of 60 Vbeta primers and 13 Jbeta primers. Assay: immunoSEQ multiplex PCR; the TCRdb copy retains only in-frame clones and omits some. The data show about 190,000 clones, with 81% seen just once and 1.5% to 2% held by the top ten. The CDR3 sequence is 13 residues long. The V gene's germline CDR1 is MNHEY and CDR2 SVGAGI. V gave up 4 bases and J gave up 3 bases, with 7 bases separating them. The specimen sequenced was PBMCs. The chain recombines TRBV6-5 with TRBJ2-1, with a weak D call TRBD1 (5 bases). This clonotype was sampled from a man younger than 35 in good health and CMV-seronegative. The CDR3 protein is CASSLRGYNEQFF. The CDR3 nucleotides read TGTGCCAGCAGTTTAAGGGGCTACAATGAGCAGTTCTTC.